Below, 8 T cell receptor beta chains from the same sample are listed, as sequenced in a study of a mutant IDH1 vaccine in newly diagnosed glioma. Time point in this sample: week 11, during vaccination. Doses consisted of 300 ug of mutant IDH1 20-mer peptide each, paired with topical imiquimod. The repertoire was sequenced with immunoSEQ multiplex PCR; TCRdb's copy has only in-frame clones and lacks some. The table lists tens of thousands of clones, 70% of them singletons. Their cognate antigens are unknown. The sample consisted of peripheral blood mononuclear cells (PBMCs), taken from a glioma patient whose treatment included an IDH1 peptide vaccine. Every receptor here comes from a man between 18 and 29 years old with glioma. Some clones in this sample may be carry-over from other donors' samples.

This clone appeared a single time. The V and J genes are TRBV15 and TRBJ1-1; D not resolved. Germline CDR1 and CDR2: LNHNV and YYDKDF (reference sequence). The V gene lost 8 bases and the J gene lost 1 base, with 11 bases spanning the gap. This CDR3 comprises 13 residues. The CDR3 nucleotides read TGTGCCACCCGCGGTTCCTCGAACACTGAAGCTTTCTTT. Protein: CATRGSSNTEAFF.

The chain uses TRBV2 and TRBJ1-1; D call uncertain. V was cut by 4 bases and J by 0 bases, with 6 bases left in between. The CDR3 runs 13 residues. CDR1 is SNHLY, CDR2 FYNNEI, per germline. CDR3 amino acids: CASSVEVNTEAFF. CDR3 DNA: TGTGCCAGCAGTGTTGAAGTGAACACTGAAGCTTTCTTT.

The CDR3 here is CASSLVTGWGPTYEQYF. DNA of the CDR3: TGTGCCAGCAGCTTAGTAACAGGGTGGGGCCCGACCTACGAGCAGTACTTC. The chain uses TRBV13 and TRBJ2-7, with D possibly TRBD1 on 6 matching bases. V lost 1 base, J lost 2 bases, and 18 bases lay in between. CDR3 length: 17 amino acids. Germline lookup yields CDR1 PRHDT and CDR2 FYEKMQ (reference sequence).

CDR3 DNA sequence: TGTGCCAGCAGCCCGGACAGGGACAATCAGCCCCAGCATTTT. It encodes CASSPDRDNQPQHF. The chain is built from TRBV5-4 and TRBJ1-5; 8 nucleotides agree with TRBD1. Germline CDR1 and CDR2: SGHNT and YYREEE (reference sequence). J gave up 3 bases and V 4 bases, and 3 bases lay outside the gene matches. There are 14 residues in the CDR3. The full variable domain, rest sourced from reference TRBV5-4 and TRBJ1-5, is ETGVTQSPTHLIKTRGQQVTLRCSSQSGHNTVSWYQQALGQGPQFIFQYYREEENGRGNFPPRFSGLQFPNYSSELNVNALELDDSALYLCASSPDRDNQPQHFGDGTRLSIL.

As DNA, the CDR3 is TGTGCCAGCAGCCAAGGCCTGGTGGGGGGATATAGCAATCAGCCCCAGCATTTT. Translating it yields CASSQGLVGGYSNQPQHF. The V and J genes are TRBV4-2 and TRBJ1-5; maybe TRBD1 (5 bases). The V end was cut by 1 base, the J end by 0 bases, with 16 bases between. Germline V gene data show CDR1 as LGHNA and CDR2 as YNFKEQ. The CDR3 totals 18 residues.

This clone qualifies as medium-sized. V and J are TRBV4-3 and TRBJ2-7; 10 bases map to TRBD2. The germline CDR1 and CDR2 sequences are LGHNA and YSLEER. CDR3 length equals 15 residues. V was pared by 1 base and J by 4 bases, with 4 bases of the junction left unmatched. The CDR3 coding sequence is TGCGCCAGCAGCCAAGTAAGCGGGGGGGAGTACGAGCAGTACTTC. Translated: CASSQVSGGEYEQYF.

This clone was seen only a few times. The chain is built from TRBV25-1 and TRBJ1-6, with D possibly being TRBD1 (6 bases). From germline, CDR1 is MGHDK and CDR2 SYGVNS. V lost 4 bases, J lost 8 bases, and 12 bases lay in between. The CDR3 spans 14 residues. CDR3 loop: CASSGQATHSPLHF. The CDR3 nucleotides read TGTGCCAGCAGTGGACAGGCAACGCATTCACCCCTCCACTTT.

The chain joins TRBV15 to TRBJ1-2; TRBD1 matches at 7 bases. The CDR3 sequence is 16 residues long. J lost 1 base, V lost 5 bases, and 10 bases had no gene match. Germline V lookup: CDR1 LNHNV, CDR2 YYDKDF (reference sequence). DNA of the CDR3: TGTGCCACCAGCGTACAGGGGTCGACACGTAACTATGGCTACACCTTC. Translating it yields CATSVQGSTRNYGYTF.